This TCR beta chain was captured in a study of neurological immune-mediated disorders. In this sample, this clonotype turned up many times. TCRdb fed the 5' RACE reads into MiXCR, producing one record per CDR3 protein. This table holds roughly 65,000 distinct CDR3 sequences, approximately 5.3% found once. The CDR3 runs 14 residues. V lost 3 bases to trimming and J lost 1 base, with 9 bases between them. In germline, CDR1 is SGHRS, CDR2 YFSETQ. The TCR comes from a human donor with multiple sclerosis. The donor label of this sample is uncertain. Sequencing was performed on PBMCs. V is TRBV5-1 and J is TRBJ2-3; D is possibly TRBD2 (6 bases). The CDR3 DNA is TGCGCCAGCAGCTGGCAGCGGGGCACAGATACGCAGTATTTT. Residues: CASSWQRGTDTQYF. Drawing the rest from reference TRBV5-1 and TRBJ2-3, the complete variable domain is KAGVTQTPRYLIKTRGQQVTLSCSPISGHRSVSWYQQTPGQGLQFLFEYFSETQRNKGNFPGRFSGRQFSNSRSEMNVSTLELGDSALYLCASSWQRGTDTQYFGPGTRLTVL.